This T cell receptor (beta chain) was profiled in a study of T cells in Graves' hyperthyroidism and ophthalmopathy. Points from the study as a whole: Ophthalmopathy was told apart from stable hyperthyroidism by a 13 V-J model.

Using over 8.5 ml of fresh peripheral blood, PBMCs were prepared. Using RNA transcripts as the source, TCR beta CDR3 regions were amplified. When the TCR CDR3 underwent first-round RT-PCR, the HTBI primer set was used. TCRdb reprocessed the multiplex PCR reads via MiXCR and lists one record per CDR3 protein. Of more than 500,000 distinct CDR3 sequences listed, 14% are singletons. Trimming removed 3 bases from V and 2 bases from J, with 11 bases in between. Germline values: CDR1 SNHLY, CDR2 FYNNEI. The CDR3 is 15 amino acids. This clonotype appeared many times. Its antigen is unidentified. The clonotype comes from a woman aged 40 to 50 with Graves' hyperthyroidism. The sample taken for sequencing was blood. The chain employs TRBV2 and TRBJ2-1, with D perhaps TRBD2 (6 bases). The CDR3 spells CASSESGGAYNEQFF. CDR3 sequence (DNA): TGTGCCAGCAGTGAGTCGGGCGGGGCCTACAATGAGCAGTTCTTC.